The source of this T cell receptor beta chain is a study of shared clonotypes between healthy human individuals. This clone was counted a few times. Its antigen is currently unknown. The study, taken as a whole, reports: Non-shared clonotypes had lower generation probabilities than clonotypes shared by all four sorted-subset donors.

Sequenced by immunoSEQ multiplex PCR; TCRdb stores in-frame clones only, minus some. The table has over 2 million clones, over 85% seen once; the top ten hold approximately 0.13%. After removal of 1 base from V and 15 bases from J, the junction contained 16 bases not matched to a gene. Germline assignment: CDR1 MGHRA and CDR2 YSYEKL. This CDR3 spans 16 amino acids. Source material: naive CD4+ T cells sorted from blood. Subset given: CD45RA+ positively selected. The source of this sequence is a man aged 18 to 35 in good health. V is TRBV4-1 and J is TRBJ2-1; the match to TRBD2 covers 9 bases. The CDR3, as DNA: TGCGCCAGCAGCCAAGCCGGCGGGGGGGCTTTCGGTTATCCGTTCTTC. It yields the protein CASSQAGGGAFGYPFF.